Shown below are 3 T cell receptor beta chains from a single sample sequenced in a study of T cell changes during pregnancy in multiple sclerosis. Sequencing used immunoSEQ multiplex PCR; TCRdb keeps in-frame clones, though not all of them. The sample yields about 40,000 clones, about 92% seen once. The sample consisted of peripheral blood, taken before pregnancy. Receptors originate from a female donor with multiple sclerosis, enrolled in a pregnancy study.

The rearrangement joins TRBV6-5 to TRBJ2-2; tentatively, D is TRBD1 (6 bases). Trimming took off 7 bases at V and 0 bases at J, with 12 bases between the two ends. This CDR3 has 15 amino acids. Germline V gene sequence: CDR1 MNHEY, CDR2 SVGAGI. CDR3 region: CASTSGQTNTGELFF. CDR3 sequence (DNA): TGTGCCAGCACCAGTGGACAGACGAACACCGGGGAGCTGTTTTTT.

This clone was observed once. The V gene is TRBV19, the J gene TRBJ2-1; TRBD2 might be the D (6 bases). Between the trimmed V and J ends, which lost 6 bases and 6 bases, there was a span of 18 bases. Germline lookup yields CDR1 LNHDA and CDR2 SQIVND (reference sequence). The length of the CDR3 is 15 residues. The CDR3 is CASRVGTLGGNEQFF. The CDR3 nucleotides read TGTGCCAGTAGGGTCGGGACTCTCGGAGGCAATGAGCAGTTCTTC.

The genes are TRBV4-3 and TRBJ2-7, with TRBD1 matching over 7 bases. Germline values: CDR1 LGHNA, CDR2 YSLEER. The CDR3 runs 14 residues. V trimming: 3 bases; J trimming: 3 bases; junction bases outside the gene matches: 5. The CDR3 here is CASSHRQGLYEQYF. The DNA of the CDR3 is TGCGCCAGCAGCCACCGACAGGGCCTCTACGAGCAGTACTTC.